Shown below are 17 T cell receptor beta chains from a single sample sequenced in a study of graft-versus-host responses after intestinal transplantation. The method was immunoSEQ multiplex PCR; TCRdb's version includes in-frame clones alone and lacks a portion of them. Of about 97,000 clones listed, around nine tenths are singletons. Sequences were derived from PBMCs, sampled 450 to 460 days after intestinal transplant. Source of these receptors: a human patient who received an intestinal transplant, so some T cells may come from the graft donor.

The chain employs TRBV13 and TRBJ2-5; perhaps TRBD2 as D (5 bases). The CDR3 runs to 14 residues. V was clipped by 2 bases and J by 0 bases, with 7 bases between them. Germline V gene lookup returns CDR1 PRHDT and CDR2 FYEKMQ (reference sequence). The CDR3: CASSLRGNQETQYF. The CDR3, as DNA: TGTGCCAGCAGCTTACGAGGGAACCAAGAGACCCAGTACTTC.

This clone was observed once. The chain uses TRBV19 and TRBJ2-6; D not certain. Trimming stripped 6 bases from V and 0 bases from J, with 3 bases between. Germline loops: CDR1 LNHDA, CDR2 SQIVND (reference sequence). The CDR3 runs 13 residues. CDR3 nucleotide sequence: TGTGCCAGTAGAAACTCTGGGGCCAACGTCCTGACTTTC. Protein sequence: CASRNSGANVLTF.

This CDR3 reads CARIQRHSPRNEKLFF. The CDR3 DNA sequence: TGCGCCAGGATACAGCGTCATTCCCCAAGAAATGAAAAACTGTTTTTT. The rearrangement joins TRBV10-2 to TRBJ1-4; D not certain. This CDR3 has 16 residues. Looked up from germline, CDR1 is WSHSY and CDR2 is SAAADI. V was trimmed by 9 bases and J by 5 bases, leaving 22 bases between them.

The chain employs TRBV9 and TRBJ2-5; TRBD2 aligns across 11 bases. The CDR3 has 15 amino acids. The ends lost 3 bases at V and 1 base at J; junction bases unmatched: 2. Germline CDR1 is SGDLS and CDR2 is YYNGEE. For the CDR3, the DNA is TGTGCCAGCAGCGCAGGACTAGCGGGCCAAGAGACCCAGTACTTC. This encodes CASSAGLAGQETQYF.

The gene calls are TRBV6-1 and TRBJ1-1; D gene unclear. This CDR3 contains 11 residues. Germline V gene sequence: CDR1 MNHNS, CDR2 SASEGT. Trimming pared 6 bases from V and 8 bases from J, leaving 10 bases between. CDR3 loop: CASRPGKEAFF. CDR3 bases: TGTGCCAGCAGACCCGGGAAAGAAGCTTTCTTT.

For this clone: One end of the junction is discordant with germline, which a read error may explain. V gene TRBV12-5 combines with J gene TRBJ2-1; D unclear. Germline V gene sequence: CDR1 LGHNT, CDR2 FRNRAP. The length of the CDR3 is 12 residues. CDR3 in DNA: TGTGCTAGTGTTTTGTCGGTGTGGGAGCAGTTCTTC. The encoded protein is CASVLSVWEQFF. Looking up the rest from reference TRBV12-5 and TRBJ2-1 gives the full variable domain: DARVTQTPRHKVTEMGQEVTMRCQPILGHNTVFWYRQTMMQGLELLAYFRNRAPLDDSGMPKDRFSAEMPDATLATLKIQPSEPRDSAVYFCASVLSVWEQFFGPGTRLTVL.

The CDR3 bases are TGTGCCAGCAGCTTAGAGGGCCCGGGGGCCGGGTACAATGAGCAGTTCTTC. Translating it yields CASSLEGPGAGYNEQFF. The chain is built from TRBV11-3 and TRBJ2-1; D might be TRBD1 or TRBD2, each matching 6 bases. This CDR3 has 17 amino acids. V was trimmed by 0 bases and J by 4 bases, leaving 16 bases between them. The V gene's germline CDR1 is SGHNT and CDR2 YENEEA.

The chain carries TRBV29-1 and TRBJ2-3; TRBD1 matches at 9 bases. Losses at the gene ends were 7 bases for V and 3 bases for J; bases not matched to a gene: 11. The germline gives CDR1 SQVTM, CDR2 ANQGSEA. This CDR3 contains 15 residues. The CDR3 sequence is CSAGTGTGRTDTQYF. The CDR3 DNA follows: TGCAGCGCCGGGACCGGGACAGGGAGGACAGATACGCAGTATTTT.

The chain couples TRBV6-4 to TRBJ2-3; D is perhaps TRBD1 (6 bases). The V gene's germline CDR1 is MRHNA and CDR2 SNTAGT. The V end lost 8 bases, the J end lost 6 bases, and 9 bases lay between the germline ends. The CDR3 runs 11 residues. The CDR3 loop reads CASHRVDTQYF. CDR3 sequence (DNA): TGTGCCAGCCACAGGGTGGATACGCAGTATTTT.

The V gene is TRBV6-5, the J gene TRBJ2-2; D might be TRBD2 (5 bases). Trimming took 2 bases from V and 1 from J, leaving 5 bases between them. Germline CDR1 is MNHEY and CDR2 is SVGAGI. The CDR3 is made up of 14 amino acids. CDR3 in DNA: TGTGCCAGCAGTTACGGGAGGAACACCGGGGAGCTGTTTTTT. It codes for CASSYGRNTGELFF.

V and J are TRBV5-1 and TRBJ2-5; D is ambiguous. The CDR3 loop spans 13 amino acids. Germline V gene sequence: CDR1 SGHRS, CDR2 YFSETQ. V was cut by 5 bases and J by 2 bases, with 10 bases left in between. CDR3: CASRESAQETQYF. CDR3 sequence (DNA): TGCGCCAGCAGGGAGAGCGCTCAAGAGACCCAGTACTTC.

The V call is TRBV10-3, the J call TRBJ1-2; maybe TRBD1 (5 bases). The germline CDR1 and CDR2 sequences are ENHRY and SYGVKD. V lost 1 base and J lost 6, with 9 bases in between. The CDR3 totals 13 residues. CDR3 sequence: CAISELGVDGYTF. The CDR3 DNA reads as TGTGCCATCAGTGAGTTGGGGGTCGATGGCTACACCTTC.

In this sample, this clone turned up a few times. The chain recombines TRBV6-4 with TRBJ2-2; 7 bases line up with TRBD1. The CDR3 consists of 15 residues. In germline, CDR1 is MRHNA, CDR2 SNTAGT. V dropped 0 bases and J dropped 5; count of bases not matched to a gene: 3. In DNA, the CDR3 is TGTGCCAGCAGTGACTCTCCGGGACAGACCGGGGAGCTGTTTTTT. Protein: CASSDSPGQTGELFF.

The chain employs TRBV18 and TRBJ2-2; D is unclear. The ends were cut back, 5 bases at V and 0 bases at J, with 7 bases in the middle. The CDR3 sequence is 14 residues long. The germline CDR1 and CDR2 sequences are KGHSH and LQKENI. CDR3 amino acids: CASSTVPNTGELFF. In DNA form, the CDR3 reads TGTGCCAGCTCAACGGTCCCGAACACCGGGGAGCTGTTTTTT.

This chain connects TRBV13 to TRBJ2-7; no reliable D call. Trimming stripped 1 base from V and 5 bases from J, with 15 bases between. The CDR3 has 15 residues. Germline CDR1 and CDR2: PRHDT and FYEKMQ (reference sequence). CDR3 coding DNA: TGTGCCAGCAGCTTAGCGGGTCGGAGCCTGAACGAGCAGTACTTC. Translation gives CASSLAGRSLNEQYF.

The chain joins TRBV7-3 to TRBJ2-2, with D perhaps matching TRBD2 (5 bases). With 3 bases removed from V and 4 bases from J, the gap between germline ends came to 9 bases. CDR3 size: 14 residues. CDR1 and CDR2 from the germline V gene are SGHTA and FQGTGA. The CDR3 loop reads CASSFDGLTGELFF. CDR3 nucleotides: TGTGCCAGCAGCTTCGACGGACTCACCGGGGAGCTGTTTTTT.

This clone was seen more than once but under ten times. The chain couples TRBV11-1 to TRBJ1-5; 9 positions match TRBD1. Germline V gene lookup returns CDR1 SGHAT and CDR2 FQDESV (reference sequence). The V segment lost 5 bases and the J segment 1 base; nucleotides outside the gene matches: 6. This CDR3 has 16 residues. Written as DNA, the CDR3 is TGTGCCAGCAGCCCGGGACAGGGTAAGAGCAATCAGCCCCAGCATTTT. Translated, it gives CASSPGQGKSNQPQHF.